This TCR beta chain is from a study of untreated major depressive disorder. Study observations and caveats: Only three preselected Vbeta families were compared in sequencing. Generalizability is limited by the comparatively small study sample.

There are 11 residues in the CDR3. Germline V gives CDR1 DFQATT, CDR2 SNEGSKA (reference sequence). Excluded: major illness, comorbidity, regular medication, drug use, over 100 g alcohol weekly. From thawed PBMCs, CD4+ T cells were purified by negative selection. Concerning this clone itself: Its antigen is still unknown. Its ends do not fully match the called genes, so a read error is possible.

The data were produced by immunoSEQ multiplex PCR, yet TCRdb's version contains in-frame clones alone and is incomplete. The sample lists 20,000 to 25,000 clones, about 87% occurring once. The sequence was obtained from a woman in her 30s in good health. Material for sequencing was CD4+ T cells from PBMCs. The chain carries TRBV20-1 and TRBJ1-2; 8 bases are a match to TRBD1. CDR3 loop: CSARDNRDRIF. As DNA, the CDR3 is TGCAGTGCTAGAGATAACCGGGACAGGATCTTC.